The 5 T cell receptor beta chains given below trace back to one sample, sequenced in a study of shared T cell receptors in the human thymus (dated by TCRdb to about 2021). Libraries were constructed by the immunoSEQ multiplex PCR assay. In its TCRdb copy, this immuneACCESS table keeps in-frame sequences only and misses some clones. Where compared with another copy, unresolved V genes explain less than half of these, and the others have no known cause. The sample data list under 700,000 clones, and 75% to 80% of these were observed just once. Together, the top ten hold more than 0.01% of the sample. These sequences were also reported in another study, on human thymus T cells.

Sequenced sample: thymocytes. Receptors originate from a boy under two years old with a congenital heart defect. Donor details come from another sample of the same person, matched by shared clones.

The rearrangement uses TRBV4-3 and TRBJ2-5; weak D call: TRBD2 (6 bases). CDR3 length: 15 residues. Germline assignment: CDR1 LGHNA and CDR2 YSLEER. Between the trimmed V and J ends, which lost 0 bases and 5 bases, there was a span of 13 bases. The DNA for the CDR3 is TGCGCCAGCAGCCAAGATATAGCGGTTGGGGAGACCCAGTACTTC. Translating gives CASSQDIAVGETQYF.

This clone was found a few times. The rearrangement joins TRBV15 to TRBJ2-1, with TRBD2 as a possible D gene (6 bases). Germline loops: CDR1 LNHNV, CDR2 YYDKDF (reference sequence). Trimming took off 2 bases at V and 0 bases at J, with 8 bases between the two ends. This CDR3 has 15 residues. Here the CDR3 reads CATSRHGSSYNEQFF. CDR3 in DNA: TGTGCCACCAGCAGACACGGGAGCTCCTACAATGAGCAGTTCTTC.

The chain joins TRBV5-1 to TRBJ2-3, with no clear D. Germline CDR1 is SGHRS and CDR2 is YFSETQ. This CDR3 contains 16 residues. V was cut by 3 bases and J by 0 bases, with 14 bases left in between. The CDR3 DNA reads TGCGCCAGCAGCTCACGCGACGGGTCTAGCACAGATACGCAGTATTTT. Residues: CASSSRDGSSTDTQYF. Using reference TRBV5-1 and TRBJ2-3 for the parts outside the CDR3, the full variable domain is KAGVTQTPRYLIKTRGQQVTLSCSPISGHRSVSWYQQTPGQGLQFLFEYFSETQRNKGNFPGRFSGRQFSNSRSEMNVSTLELGDSALYLCASSSRDGSSTDTQYFGPGTRLTVL.

This chain joins TRBV6-5 and TRBJ2-1; possibly TRBD2 for D (6 bases). This CDR3 has 15 amino acids. Germline V gene lookup returns CDR1 MNHEY and CDR2 SVGAGI. Trimming shortened V by 2 bases and J by 4 bases, and 12 bases separated the two germline ends. The CDR3 is CASSYGGTLYNEQFF. The DNA of the CDR3 is TGTGCCAGCAGTTACGGCGGGACCTTATACAATGAGCAGTTCTTC.

Only a few counts were recorded for this clone. J is TRBJ2-7 and V is TRBV28; TRBD2 matches 9 bases. J lost 7 bases, V lost 7 bases, and 8 bases had no gene match. Germline V gives CDR1 MDHEN, CDR2 SYDVKM. The CDR3 covers 13 residues. CDR3 amino acids: CASTRGGPREQYF. DNA for the CDR3: TGTGCCAGCACGCGGGGGGGGCCAAGGGAGCAGTACTTC.